This record covers a single T cell receptor beta chain. The antigen is undetermined. The data are from a study of Ad26.COV2.S vaccination and SARS-CoV-2 variants. Study at large: The vaccine Ad26.COV2.S was put into the muscle once, or twice with 56 days between.

Whole-study results and caveats: Total T cell responses were possibly underestimated by TCR breadth and depth analyses. Responses of spike-specific T cells (both CD8+ and CD4+) reportedly showed substantial breadth after vaccination. Similar non-spike TCR breadth was observed in recipients of vaccine and of placebo.

Profiled with immunoSEQ multiplex PCR; TCRdb holds only in-frame clones, not every one. The table includes roughly 400,000 clones, 89% detected once. Treatment defined: roughly 18 received Ad26.COV2.S at low or high dose, single or two shots; 5 received placebo; per-sample allocation not given. The investigators took samples on day 63 after the first vaccine or placebo injection. V lost 0 bases, J lost 7 bases, and 6 bases stayed unmatched. Looked up from germline, CDR1 is SGHTA and CDR2 is FQGTGA. The CDR3 runs 17 residues. The V call is TRBV7-3, the J call TRBJ2-2; 12 nucleotides match TRBD1. Here the sequenced sample was peripheral blood, taken in a trial of Ad26.COV2.S vaccine versus placebo. The sequence derives from a person between 18 and 60 years old who received the Ad26.COV2.S COVID-19 vaccine or a placebo. CDR3 sequence reads: CASSLTRDRGPSGELFF. As DNA, the CDR3 is TGTGCCAGCAGCTTAACCAGGGACAGGGGGCCTAGCGGGGAGCTGTTTTTT.